The 23 T cell receptor beta chains below come from one sample, sequenced in a study of T cell responses to AZD1222 COVID-19 vaccine. TCRdb's table, derived via immunoSEQ multiplex PCR, lists solely in-frame clones and lacks some. Among more than 95,000 clones listed, over 85% were seen once. The sample was peripheral blood, taken on day 0 of AZD1222 vaccination. The receptor set was obtained from an adult in good health.

This chain links TRBV6-5 with TRBJ2-2, with a possible D match to TRBD1 (5 bases). CDR1 is MNHEY, CDR2 SVGAGI, per germline. V lost 7 bases and J 4 bases, leaving 10 bases between the germline ends. The CDR3 is 13 amino acids. In DNA form, the CDR3 reads TGTGCCAGCACAGGGTTCGTCACCGGGGAGCTGTTTTTT. Its translation is CASTGFVTGELFF.

In regard to this clone: At one boundary the junction diverges from the germline segment, which might be a read error. The chain has TRBV6-6 and TRBJ1-2, with 8 positions matching TRBD1. Germline-derived CDR1 and CDR2 are MNHNY and SVGAGI (reference sequence). This CDR3 has 16 amino acids. CDR3 nucleotides: TGTGCCAGCAGTCACTCATCGGGGACAGGAGCGGAACGCTACACCTTC. Its protein is CASSHSSGTGAERYTF.

This chain joins TRBV5-4 and TRBJ2-2, with D perhaps matching TRBD1 (5 bases). Trimming shortened V by 0 bases and J by 7 bases, and 19 bases separated the two germline ends. Germline V lookup: CDR1 SGHNT, CDR2 YYREEE (reference sequence). The CDR3 is 17 residues long. In nucleotides, the CDR3 is TGTGCCAGCAGCTTGGATGGTTTTCGACAAAGGGGCGGGGAGCTGTTTTTT. This gives the protein CASSLDGFRQRGGELFF. Using reference TRBV5-4 and TRBJ2-2 for the parts outside the CDR3, the full variable domain is ETGVTQSPTHLIKTRGQQVTLRCSSQSGHNTVSWYQQALGQGPQFIFQYYREEENGRGNFPPRFSGLQFPNYSSELNVNALELDDSALYLCASSLDGFRQRGGELFFGEGSRLTVL.

This sequence joins TRBV28 and TRBJ2-3; no definite D call. Trimming stripped 4 bases from V and 5 bases from J, with 10 bases between. The CDR3 is 13 amino acids. Germline loops: CDR1 MDHEN, CDR2 SYDVKM. CDR3 coding DNA: TGTGCCAGCAGTTCCTCACGTCTAGATACGCAGTATTTT. Amino acids: CASSSSRLDTQYF.

The V and J genes are TRBV5-4 and TRBJ2-5, with D perhaps TRBD1 (6 bases). Per germline, CDR1 SGHNT and CDR2 YYREEE (reference sequence). This CDR3 region has 14 residues. V was shortened by 2 bases and J by 5 bases, with 13 bases between the two germline ends. The CDR3 bases are TGTGCCAGCAGCTTCCAACAGGGCCAGGAGACCCAGTACTTC. Its protein is CASSFQQGQETQYF.

CDR3 sequence reads: CASSQEQISGKNEQFF. The CDR3 nucleotides read TGTGCCAGCAGCCAAGAGCAAATTAGCGGGAAAAATGAGCAGTTCTTC. The V call is TRBV4-2, the J call TRBJ2-1; TRBD2 matches 8 bases. Per the germline V gene, CDR1 is LGHNA and CDR2 is YNFKEQ. V lost 0 bases, J lost 7 bases, and 8 bases stayed unmatched. The CDR3 length is 16 residues.

The V and J genes are TRBV6-5 and TRBJ2-7; a possible D gene is TRBD2 (6 bases). Germline CDR1 and CDR2: MNHEY and SVGAGI. The CDR3 has 14 residues. Trimming left V 5 bases short and J 0 bases short, with 11 bases between. CDR3 loop: CASSPTGLSYEQYF. Here the CDR3 DNA reads TGTGCCAGCAGTCCCACGGGACTCTCCTACGAGCAGTACTTC.

V gene TRBV4-1 combines with J gene TRBJ2-7, with D perhaps matching TRBD2 (6 bases). Germline V CDR1 and CDR2: MGHRA, YSYEKL. The CDR3 extends over 15 amino acids. Between the trimmed V and J ends, which lost 4 bases and 2 bases, there was a span of 15 bases. This CDR3 reads CASSLKASEPYEQYF. Here the CDR3 DNA reads TGCGCCAGCAGCCTTAAGGCTAGCGAACCCTACGAGCAGTACTTC.

This rearrangement joins TRBV6-2 or TRBV6-3 to TRBJ1-5, with D uncertain. Germline assignment: CDR1 MNHEY and CDR2 SVGEGT. The V end lost 0 bases, the J end lost 0 bases, and 6 bases lay between the germline ends. This CDR3 has 15 residues. The CDR3 region is CASSYSPDSNQPQHF. CDR3 sequence (DNA): TGTGCCAGCAGTTACTCTCCCGATAGCAATCAGCCCCAGCATTTT.

This sequence joins TRBV3-1 (or the pseudogene TRBV3-2) and TRBJ1-4; 8 nucleotides agree with TRBD1. Unmatched junction bases numbered 8, after V lost 4 bases and J lost 7 bases. Germline assignment: CDR1 LGHDT and CDR2 YNNKEL (reference sequence). The CDR3 runs to 15 residues. In DNA form, the CDR3 reads TGTGCCAGCAGCCCGAAGACAGGGGCGGCTGAAAAACTGTTTTTT. This codes for CASSPKTGAAEKLFF.

The chain has TRBV19 and TRBJ1-4, with D possibly TRBD1 on 5 matching bases. Germline CDR1 LNHDA, CDR2 SQIVND (reference sequence). CDR3 length: 15 amino acids. Deletions cut 5 bases from V and 3 bases from J, with 13 bases between. The CDR3 DNA sequence: TGTGCCAGTAGTGGCCTAGGGGAGGCTAATGAAAAACTGTTTTTT. It is translated as CASSGLGEANEKLFF.

This rearrangement joins TRBV7-2 to TRBJ2-1, with 8 bases matching TRBD2. The length of the CDR3 is 15 residues. V lost 5 bases, J lost 0 bases, and 3 bases stayed unmatched. In germline, CDR1 is SGHTA, CDR2 FQGNSA. CDR3 region: CASSLSGASYNEQFF. CDR3 DNA sequence: TGTGCCAGCAGCCTTAGCGGGGCCTCCTACAATGAGCAGTTCTTC. Supplemented by reference TRBV7-2 and TRBJ2-1, the full variable domain reads GAGVSQSPSNKVTEKGKDVELRCDPISGHTALYWYRQSLGQGLEFLIYFQGNSAPDKSGLPSDRFSAERTGGSVSTLTIQRTQQEDSAVYLCASSLSGASYNEQFFGPGTRLTVL.

The V call is TRBV10-2, the J call TRBJ2-2; TRBD1 matches 8 bases. CDR3 size: 17 residues. CDR1 and CDR2 from the germline V gene are WSHSY and SAAADI. V gave up 2 bases and J gave up 1 base; unmatched junction bases: 6. CDR3 sequence: CASSETGTGRNTGELFF. CDR3 nucleotide sequence: TGCGCCAGCAGTGAGACAGGGACAGGACGGAACACCGGGGAGCTGTTTTTT.

This rearrangement joins TRBV5-6 to TRBJ2-5; D uncertain. Germline V gives CDR1 SGHDT, CDR2 YYEEEE. The V end lost 2 bases, the J end lost 0 bases, and 20 bases lay between the germline ends. This CDR3 has 18 residues. This chain's CDR3 is CASSFSLRPWIDQETQYF. CDR3 coding DNA: TGTGCCAGCAGCTTCTCCCTGCGACCTTGGATCGACCAAGAGACCCAGTACTTC.

This clone appeared a single time. This chain joins TRBV3-1 (or the pseudogene TRBV3-2) and TRBJ1-2, with a possible D match to TRBD1 (6 bases). The CDR3 covers 14 residues. The germline gives CDR1 LGHDT, CDR2 YNNKEL (reference sequence). Trimming took 4 bases from V and 8 from J, leaving 17 bases between them. This CDR3 is CASSLGHSGRGYTF. CDR3 bases: TGTGCCAGCAGCCTGGGACACTCCGGGCGCGGCTACACCTTC.

The rearrangement links TRBV10-3 to TRBJ1-2; 9 nucleotides match TRBD1. The CDR3 consists of 13 residues. The J segment lost 6 bases and the V segment lost 6 bases, leaving 5 bases of the junction unmatched. In germline, CDR1 is ENHRY, CDR2 SYGVKD. The CDR3 here is CAISIQGADGYTF. CDR3 DNA sequence: TGTGCCATCAGCATACAGGGGGCAGATGGCTACACCTTC.

This chain links TRBV19 with TRBJ2-7; no clear D gene. CDR1 is LNHDA and CDR2 is SQIVND in the germline V gene (reference sequence). The CDR3 loop spans 13 amino acids. Trimming removed 0 bases from V and 3 bases from J, with 6 bases in between. CDR3 in DNA: TGTGCCAGTAGTATAGATCTCGGCTACGAGCAGTACTTC. Its protein is CASSIDLGYEQYF.

The CDR3 DNA reads TGTGCCAGCTCACCCCGACAGAGCTTTTTGAGCTACACCTTC. It yields the protein CASSPRQSFLSYTF. V usage is TRBV18 and J usage is TRBJ1-2; D possibly corresponds to TRBD1 (5 bases). Between the trimmed V and J ends, which lost 3 bases and 9 bases, there was a span of 17 bases. This CDR3 is 14 amino acids long. The V gene's germline CDR1 is KGHSH and CDR2 LQKENI.

This clone was seen just once. The chain recombines TRBV4-1 with TRBJ2-7; 8 nucleotides align to TRBD2. V gave up 1 base and J gave up 3 bases; unmatched junction bases: 11. The CDR3 has 17 residues. The germline V gene has CDR1 MGHRA and CDR2 YSYEKL. The CDR3 is CASSQGPGRAHLYEQYF. Here the CDR3 DNA reads TGCGCCAGCAGCCAAGGCCCCGGGAGGGCCCATCTCTACGAGCAGTACTTC.

This clone has just a few counts. In DNA form, the CDR3 reads TGTGCCAGCAGGGACCTAGCGGCCGGGGGAGATACGCAGTATTTT. Translation gives CASRDLAAGGDTQYF. The chain has TRBV6-5 and TRBJ2-3; 7 bases are shared with TRBD2. The germline V gene encodes CDR1 MNHEY and CDR2 SVGAGI. The CDR3 runs 15 residues. The V gene end was trimmed by 6 bases and the J gene end by 5 bases; junction bases not matched to a gene: 11.

The V call is TRBV29-1, the J call TRBJ1-2; weak D call: TRBD1 (5 bases). CDR3 length: 15 residues. The V end was cut by 7 bases, the J end by 3 bases, with 21 bases between. CDR1 is SQVTM and CDR2 is ANQGSEA in the germline V gene. The CDR3 here is CSAQMQGSEHYGYTF. CDR3 nucleotides: TGCAGCGCGCAAATGCAGGGTTCGGAGCACTATGGCTACACCTTC.

The chain combines TRBV2 with TRBJ2-1; D ambiguous. Trimming cost V 3 bases and J 0 bases, with 6 bases left between them. Germline assignment: CDR1 SNHLY and CDR2 FYNNEI. There are 14 residues in the CDR3. The CDR3 sequence: CASSDYSSYNEQFF. CDR3 bases: TGTGCCAGCAGTGACTATAGCTCCTACAATGAGCAGTTCTTC.

The chain is built from TRBV6-5 and TRBJ1-5; 8 bases line up with TRBD1. V was clipped by 5 bases and J by 5 bases; unmatched bases: 5. CDR1 is MNHEY and CDR2 is SVGAGI in the germline V gene. This CDR3 has 14 residues. The CDR3 DNA reads TGTGCCAGCAGTAGAACACAGGGGGATCAGCCCCAGCATTTT. Its protein product is CASSRTQGDQPQHF.